This T cell receptor (beta chain) was obtained from a study of identical twins. Deletions cut 5 bases from V and 0 bases from J, with 8 bases between. The CDR3 consists of 14 residues. The germline gives CDR1 SQVTM, CDR2 ANQGSEA. TCRdb re-analysed the 5' RACE reads in MiXCR, keeping a single row per CDR3 protein. This sample has about 720,000 distinct CDR3 sequences; around a sixth occur once, and the top ten carry around 13%. This clonotype was seen only a few times. Antigen specificity is unknown. General study findings and limits: The models systematically underestimated how much out-of-frame TCR alpha was shared in monozygotic twins.

This sample also appeared in a second study, on T cells expressing NK-cell markers.

The sequencing input was PBMCs. This sequence joins TRBV29-1 and TRBJ2-6; TRBD2 is a possible D gene (6 bases). The source of this sequence is a woman between 18 and 29 years old in good health. Here the CDR3 reads CSVMGGSGANVLTF. In DNA form, the CDR3 reads TGCAGCGTTATGGGGGGCTCTGGGGCCAACGTCCTGACTTTC.